Sequencing of this TCR beta chain was carried out in a study of beta chain features in type 1 diabetes. Study results and limitations: A closer apparent resemblance between naive, central memory and Treg TCRB repertoires was seen in patients than in healthy donors. A pattern of fewer insertions and more deletions at VDJ junctions was seen in type 1 diabetes patients. Cells that show high TCR expression could be over-represented by cDNA sequencing.

Since all of the isolated RNA was reverse transcribed, expressed TCRB transcripts were what got sequenced. TCRdb's copy holds only in-frame clones and misses some; the assay was immunoSEQ multiplex PCR. Counted here are hundreds of thousands of clones, 15% to 17% occurring once; the ten biggest clones make up about 0.097%. Germline V gives CDR1 SGHVS, CDR2 FNYEAQ. CDR3 length: 13 amino acids. Trimming took 1 base from V and 5 from J, leaving 8 bases between them. As concerns this clone: Its antigen is unidentified.

This sequence originates from a man aged 18 to 29 in good health. Source material: naive CD4+ T cells from blood. This chain links TRBV7-6 with TRBJ2-5; D may correspond to TRBD1 or TRBD2 (5 bases each). CDR3 nucleotides: TGTGCCAGCAGCTTAGGCGAGGGGGAGACCCAGTACTTC. Translating gives CASSLGEGETQYF. Complete variable domain (other parts from reference TRBV7-6 and TRBJ2-5): GAGVSQSPRYKVTKRGQDVALRCDPISGHVSLYWYRQALGQGPEFLTYFNYEAQQDKSGLPNDRFSAERPEGSISTLTIQRTEQRDSAMYRCASSLGEGETQYFGPGTRLLVL.